Listed below are T cell receptor beta chains from one sample, sequenced in a study of cytomegalovirus exposure and HLA in healthy donors. Assay used: immunoSEQ multiplex PCR; TCRdb lists only in-frame clones, some missing. The sample consists of some 250,000 clones, about 86% of them appearing once. Source material: PBMCs. These receptors all come from a woman aged 55-70 years in good health and CMV-seropositive. CDR3s include the opening cysteine and the closing phenylalanine or tryptophan.

j_gene: TRBJ1-3
v_gene: TRBV10-2
CDR3aa: CASSPSGNTIYF

j_gene: TRBJ2-7
v_gene: TRBV5-5
CDR3aa: CASSLGQRSYEQYF

j_gene: TRBJ2-7
v_gene: TRBV19
CDR3aa: CASSIAGASYEQYF

j_gene: TRBJ2-3
v_gene: TRBV27
CDR3aa: CASSSPRQARRSTDTQYF

j_gene: TRBJ1-5
v_gene: TRBV30
CDR3aa: CACRTGGDQPQHF

j_gene: TRBJ2-7
v_gene: TRBV5-1
CDR3aa: CASSVQGYEQYF

j_gene: TRBJ1-4
v_gene: TRBV5-1
CDR3aa: CASSSGQSGEKLFF

j_gene: TRBJ2-5
v_gene: TRBV25-1
CDR3aa: CASSEPPAGGAGVETQYF

j_gene: TRBJ1-3
v_gene: TRBV6-6
CDR3aa: CASRPPGQGRGNTVYF

j_gene: TRBJ2-7
v_gene: TRBV30
CDR3aa: CAWSVGTGSQYF

j_gene: TRBJ2-7
v_gene: TRBV6-5
CDR3aa: CASGTHYEQYF

j_gene: TRBJ2-4
v_gene: TRBV4-1
CDR3aa: CASSQVGGLIAKNIQYF

j_gene: TRBJ2-2
v_gene: TRBV2
CDR3aa: CASSEARTSGRFTGELFF

j_gene: TRBJ2-7
v_gene: TRBV18
CDR3aa: CASSQTGTTSYEQYF

j_gene: TRBJ2-5
v_gene: TRBV7-9
CDR3aa: CATGLAGRETQYF

j_gene: TRBJ1-1
v_gene: TRBV20-1
CDR3aa: CSAYRGTEAFF

j_gene: TRBJ1-1
v_gene: TRBV5-1
CDR3aa: CASSFQDRGTEAFF

j_gene: TRBJ2-2
v_gene: TRBV7-3
CDR3aa: CASSLSLSQGVTGELFF

j_gene: TRBJ2-7
v_gene: TRBV9
CDR3aa: CASSIMGQGNYEQYF

j_gene: TRBJ2-7
v_gene: TRBV28
CDR3aa: CATLPGTGNEQYF

j_gene: TRBJ2-3
v_gene: TRBV9
CDR3aa: CASSVGPSGRADTQYF

j_gene: TRBJ1-5
v_gene: TRBV27
CDR3aa: CASSPSTNSDQPQHF

j_gene: TRBJ2-1
v_gene: TRBV18
CDR3aa: CASSTRTSETYNEQFF

j_gene: TRBJ2-1
v_gene: TRBV7-3
CDR3aa: CASSPTGAGEQFF

j_gene: TRBJ1-4
v_gene: TRBV29-1
CDR3aa: CSVVRRDAGNEKLFF

j_gene: TRBJ1-1
v_gene: TRBV19
CDR3aa: CASSTQGGTEAFF

j_gene: TRBJ1-1
v_gene: TRBV19
CDR3aa: CASSPTGSDTEAFF

j_gene: TRBJ2-3
v_gene: TRBV12-5
CDR3aa: CASGSSQSTDTQYF

j_gene: TRBJ1-5
v_gene: TRBV7-9
CDR3aa: CASSLGQGLGQPQHF

j_gene: TRBJ1-1
v_gene: TRBV4-1
CDR3aa: CASSQDRLGLSNTEAFF